This T cell receptor beta chain was identified in a study of PD-1 blockade in classical Hodgkin lymphoma. Indicated time point: cycle 4 day 1 (C4D1), after more than 5 weeks of nivolumab. No patient escaped relapse after autologous stem cell transplantation, and brentuximab vedotin exposure varied. Best responses fell into complete response, partial response or progressive disease. The method was immunoSEQ multiplex PCR; TCRdb's version includes in-frame clones alone and lacks a portion of them. This sample has 20,000 or so clones, with approximately 80% found just once. Per the germline V gene, CDR1 is SGHRS and CDR2 is YFSETQ. CDR3 length: 14 amino acids. Trimming took 3 bases from V and 9 from J; bases not matched to a gene: 11.

V is TRBV5-1 and J is TRBJ1-1; 7 bases agree with TRBD1. The TCR was taken from a human donor with classical Hodgkin lymphoma. The sequences come from peripheral blood mononuclear cells (PBMCs), collected before the fourth cycle of nivolumab. In DNA, the CDR3 is TGCGCCAGCAGCTCGGGGGGGACAGAAGGTAAAGCTTTCTTT. This translates into CASSSGGTEGKAFF. The full variable domain, with the rest looked up from reference TRBV5-1 and TRBJ1-1, is KAGVTQTPRYLIKTRGQQVTLSCSPISGHRSVSWYQQTPGQGLQFLFEYFSETQRNKGNFPGRFSGRQFSNSRSEMNVSTLELGDSALYLCASSSGGTEGKAFFGQGTRLTVV.